This T cell receptor (beta chain) emerged from a study of blood T cell repertoires in COVID-19 (TCRdb year 2020). Looking at the study overall: Collaborator samples came from the United States, Italy and Spain and covered acute and convalescent phases of COVID-19. The material from the prospective study consisted of cDNA or gDNA derived from T cells, B-cell-depleted T cells, or PBMCs. Deeply sampled blood TCRbeta repertoires from subjects exposed to, actively infected with, or recovered from COVID-19 were included in the dataset. The repertoires were made available in a free public database intended to serve as a resource for research on the immune response to SARS-CoV-2. Samples came from the ongoing ImmuneRACE study (first 160 participants) plus 1,254 subjects from 6 global collaborators. Nearly every sample came with metadata listing a de-identified subject ID, COVID-19 status, age in years and sex. Where available, HLA class I and class II types were taken from metadata supplied by the sample provider and were not determined by assay-based typing. Overall study outcomes, separate from this receptor: Clinical and demographic metadata were provided uncurated, with the amount varying by source and participant.

In Seattle, one collaborating source enrolled patients while the infection was active and tracked those patients longitudinally over the course of disease. Each collaborating institution followed its own protocols to collect whole blood in K2EDTA tubes. For TCRbeta analysis, collaborators shipped samples as frozen whole blood, isolated PBMCs, or DNA extracted from either of those sample types. Looking up the germline V gene yields CDR1 MDHEN and CDR2 SYDVKM. The cysteine opens and the phenylalanine closes a CDR3 of 17 amino acids. Only the CDR3 region is kept as DNA, spanning 51 bases read in frame from base 1. Ends trimmed: V by 5 bases, J by 4 bases; bases unmatched to a gene: 14. Concerning this clone: Its target antigen remains unknown. The sample holds no much larger clone one base away, and base qualities are not on file.

TCRbeta CDR3 regions were amplified from genomic DNA by means of the immunoSEQ Assay, a bias-controlled multiplex PCR. On the authors' methods: The number of nucleated cells in each sample was estimated from the amplification of reference gene primers within the assay. To quantify the absolute abundance of each unique TCRbeta CDR3 rearrangement, sequence reads were collapsed and filtered. For each sample, productive Simpson clonality was calculated as the square root of Simpson's diversity index across productive rearrangements. Imported from immuneACCESS, the table was reduced by TCRdb to in-frame sequences with V and J called. These copies leave out some clones; in studies compared against another copy, an unresolved V gene accounts for under half, and the cause of the remainder is not known. V and J calls and clone size are given by that table; D and trimming were obtained from the DNA. The sample table records under 200,000 clones; approximately 86% of these occur just once. Jointly, the top ten make up just over 2.5% of the sample.

The specimen sequenced was peripheral blood. The rearranged segments are TRBV28 and TRBJ1-2; TRBD1 lines up with 9 middle nucleotides. This receptor was taken from an elderly woman with COVID-19, enrolled during active disease. The nucleotides are TGTGCCAGCAGTCCGGTCCCGGGACAGGGATCTCGCTATGGCTACACCTTC. Its coded protein is CASSPVPGQGSRYGYTF.